The TCR beta chain under discussion was sequenced for a study of T cells expressing NK-cell markers. TCRdb reprocessed the 5' RACE reads, keeping one entry per CDR3 protein, no DNA. The sample's table shows some 440,000 distinct CDR3 sequences. This CDR3 spans 13 amino acids. Germline CDR1 is SGHRS and CDR2 is YFSETQ. This TCR was sampled from a woman aged 50 to 65 in good health. The sequenced sample was blood T cells: a sorted CD56 or NKG2C T cell subset, CD4+ or CD8+ T cells, or bulk PBMC T cells (not recorded which). V gene TRBV5-1 combines with J gene TRBJ2-1; TCRdb selects TRBD2, and the lack of DNA leaves this call unchecked. This chain's CDR3 is CASSPGPSGEQFF.